The 5 T cell receptor beta chains in this list originate from one sample, sequenced in a study of early T cells in non-severe SARS-CoV-2 infection. In TCRdb, the 5' RACE reads were re-called with MiXCR into one record per CDR3 protein. This sample yields around 70,000 distinct CDR3 sequences, of which 12% are seen a single time; about 1.6% belongs to the top ten. The source material was whole blood. The receptors originated from an adult who was a healthcare worker with PCR-confirmed SARS-CoV-2 infection or an uninfected control (not recorded which).

The chain joins TRBV20-1 to TRBJ2-3; D is unresolved. Germline CDR1 reads DFQATT; CDR2 reads SNEGSKA (reference sequence). V was trimmed by 3 bases and J by 1 base, leaving 8 bases between them. CDR3 size: 13 residues. DNA of the CDR3: TGCAGTGCTAGGATTGGGGGCACAGATACGCAGTATTTT. Amino acids: CSARIGGTDTQYF.

Ten or more counts support this clonotype. The rearrangement uses TRBV7-2 and TRBJ1-5; D unresolved. Trimming left V 1 base short and J 7 bases short, with 14 bases between. From germline, CDR1 is SGHTA and CDR2 FQGNSA. The CDR3 contains 15 residues. The chain's CDR3 is CASSLEGRSDQPQHF. The CDR3 nucleotides are TGTGCCAGCAGCTTAGAAGGGCGGTCGGACCAGCCCCAGCATTTT.

This clonotype was detected ten times or more. The rearrangement uses TRBV19 and TRBJ2-7, with TRBD2 matching over 8 bases. CDR1 is LNHDA, CDR2 SQIVND, per germline (reference sequence). The CDR3 totals 14 residues. The junction had 5 bases not matched to a gene; V was cut back by 7 bases and J by 0 bases. The CDR3 sequence: CASTSGGGSYEQYF. CDR3 DNA sequence: TGTGCCAGTACCAGCGGGGGCGGCTCCTACGAGCAGTACTTC.

This clonotype was seen more than once but under ten times. The J gene is TRBJ2-3, the V gene TRBV6-5; TRBD2 matches at 9 bases. Germline trimming cut 5 bases from V and 3 bases from J; bases unmatched to any gene: 9. From germline, CDR1 is MNHEY and CDR2 SVGAGI. This CDR3 region has 16 residues. The CDR3 nucleotides read TGTGCCAGCAGTCCCCTAGCGGGGAGTGGGACAGATACGCAGTATTTT. This encodes CASSPLAGSGTDTQYF.

The gene calls are TRBV12-3 or TRBV12-4 and TRBJ1-2, with D maybe TRBD1 (5 bases). This CDR3 comprises 14 residues. Trimming took off 6 bases at V and 2 bases at J, with 13 bases between the two ends. CDR3 region: CASRSTGPNYGYTF. The CDR3 DNA reads as TGTGCCAGCAGGTCCACGGGACCGAACTATGGCTACACCTTC.